This T cell receptor beta chain was observed in a study of blood T cell repertoires in COVID-19 (dated by TCRdb to the early 2020s). The study in broad terms: Collaborator samples came from the United States, Italy and Spain and covered acute and convalescent phases of COVID-19. The material from the prospective study consisted of cDNA or gDNA derived from T cells, B-cell-depleted T cells, or PBMCs. Subjects who had been exposed to COVID-19, were actively infected with it, or had recovered from it provided the deeply sampled blood TCRbeta repertoires that made up the dataset. The repertoires were made available in a free public database intended to serve as a resource for research on the immune response to SARS-CoV-2. Samples were obtained from the ongoing ImmuneRACE study (first 160 participants) and from over a thousand subjects provided by 6 global collaborators. The sample metadata nearly always contained a de-identified subject ID, COVID-19 status, age in years and sex. Where available, HLA class I and class II types were obtained from metadata supplied by the sample provider rather than from assay-based typing.

Study-wide conclusions, independent of this receptor: The amount of clinical and demographic metadata varied by source and participant and was provided uncurated.

To note about this clone: This clone's antigen is unknown. Per-base qualities were not stored, and no clone one base away is much larger.

V and J are trimmed by 6 bases and 8 bases, and the gene matches miss 8 bases of the junction. The CDR3 goes from the cysteine to the phenylalanine over 13 residues. Only the CDR3 portion is preserved as DNA: 39 bases, with reading frame beginning at the first base. CDR1 and CDR2 are read off the germline V gene as KGHSH and LQKENI. One collaborating source in Seattle enrolled patients during active infection and followed them longitudinally through the course of disease. Each collaborating institution followed its own protocols to collect whole blood in K2EDTA tubes. For TCRbeta analysis, collaborators shipped samples as frozen whole blood, isolated PBMCs, or DNA extracted from either of those sample types. The immunoSEQ Assay, a bias-controlled multiplex PCR, was used to amplify TCRbeta CDR3 regions from genomic DNA. Turning to the authors' computational methods: Within the assay, amplification of reference gene primers was used to estimate how many nucleated cells each sample contained. Sequence reads were collapsed and filtered to measure the absolute abundance of every unique TCRbeta CDR3 rearrangement. For each sample, productive Simpson clonality was calculated as the square root of Simpson's diversity index over productive rearrangements. TCRdb carries this immuneACCESS record with in-frame sequences only. Its versions omit some clonotypes, under half of them owing to an unresolved V gene in the studies checked, with the rest unexplained. V, J and clone size reflect that table, while D and trimming were determined from the DNA. The sample records approximately 330,000 clones, roughly 90% of which are singletons. Approximately 9.3% of the sample rests with the top ten.

The sequenced sample consisted of peripheral blood. This chain joins TRBV18 to TRBJ1-2, and TRBD1 matches 8 of the central bases. The source of this sequence is a man between 25 and 39 years old with COVID-19, enrolled during active disease. The CDR3 region: CASSGQDFGGYTF. The DNA reads TGTGCCAGCTCGGGACAGGACTTCGGGGGCTACACCTTC.